This note documents a single T cell receptor (beta chain) sequence. The antigen remains undetermined. The germline gene is not matched at one end of the junction; a read error may be the cause. The CDR3 has 10 residues. In germline, CDR1 is SNHLY, CDR2 FYNNEI. This sample is drawn from a study of Ad26.COV2.S vaccination and SARS-CoV-2 variants. Study information: This donor came from the COV1001 trial of Ad26.COV2.S.

TCRdb keeps only in-frame clones here, not all; method: immunoSEQ multiplex PCR. Of 350,000 to 450,000 clones listed, 70% to 90% were seen once; the top ten hold 1.5% to 2%. General observations from the study: Ad26.COV2.S recipients had broader spike-specific TCRs (P = 0.0014).

Treatment: 19 received Ad26.COV2.S at low or high dose, single or two shots; roughly five received placebo; per-sample allocation not given. Collection of samples fell on day 63 after the first vaccine or placebo injection. This rearrangement joins TRBV2 to TRBJ2-7; 8 bases match TRBD2. This sample comprised peripheral blood, obtained in a trial of Ad26.COV2.S vaccine versus placebo. The source of this sequence is a person between 18 and 65 years old who received the Ad26.COV2.S COVID-19 vaccine or a placebo. CDR3 nucleotide sequence: TGTGCCAGCGCCGGACTAGCTGTTAATTTC. It encodes CASAGLAVNF.